These T cell receptor beta chains were read from a single sample in a study of post-analysis software for immune sequencing data. TCRdb passed the PCR reads through MiXCR, listing each CDR3 protein once. Found here are about half a million distinct CDR3 sequences, approximately 45% of them singletons; the top ten hold 12%. Specimen: blood. The receptors shown here come from a girl under 18 with multiple sclerosis. Each CDR3 is given with its conserved first and last residue. Fields, in order: CDR3 DNA, CDR3 protein, D gene, J gene, clone size, V gene. D genes are given only for firm matches. Not all rows give a size; the values are once, few, many and, for expanded clones, a class.

CDR3nt: TGTGCCAGCAGCTTAAGTAGGCAGTTCGAGCAGTACTTC
CDR3aa: CASSLSRQFEQYF
d_gene: NA
j_gene: TRBJ2-7
abundance: few
v_gene: TRBV13

CDR3nt: TGCAGTGCTAACGCCCCCGGGACAGGGATATCAGATACGCAGTATTTT
CDR3aa: CSANAPGTGISDTQYF
d_gene: TRBD1
j_gene: TRBJ2-3
abundance: NA
v_gene: TRBV20-1

CDR3nt: TGTGCCAGCAGTACCATAGTCGACAGGTACGAGCAGTACTTC
CDR3aa: CASSTIVDRYEQYF
d_gene: NA
j_gene: TRBJ2-7
abundance: few
v_gene: TRBV27

CDR3nt: TGTGCCAGCAGCCAGACAGGAGAACCAGGGAAGTACAATGAGCAGTTCTTC
CDR3aa: CASSQTGEPGKYNEQFF
d_gene: NA
j_gene: TRBJ2-1
abundance: NA
v_gene: TRBV3-1

CDR3nt: TGTGCCAGCAACGGCGGGAGCTCCTACAATGAGCAGTACTTC
CDR3aa: CASNGGSSYNEQYF
d_gene: TRBD2
j_gene: TRBJ2-7
abundance: few
v_gene: TRBV9

CDR3nt: TGTGCCAGCAGCTTACAGGGAGGGGACACTGAAGCTTTCTTT
CDR3aa: CASSLQGGDTEAFF
d_gene: NA
j_gene: TRBJ1-1
abundance: NA
v_gene: TRBV7-3

CDR3nt: TGCGCCAGCAGCAAGGGGACTAGCGGAGCTTACATGCGGTACTTC
CDR3aa: CASSKGTSGAYMRYF
d_gene: TRBD2
j_gene: TRBJ2-5
abundance: once
v_gene: TRBV5-1

CDR3nt: TGTGCCAGCAGTCCCGGACTAGCGGGAGAGGGTCGGTCCTACAATGAGCAGTTCTTC
CDR3aa: CASSPGLAGEGRSYNEQFF
d_gene: TRBD2
j_gene: TRBJ2-1
abundance: few
v_gene: TRBV12-3/TRBV12-4

CDR3nt: TGTGCCAGCAGTTACTCTTTAGGCTACCAAGAGACCCAGTACTTC
CDR3aa: CASSYSLGYQETQYF
d_gene: NA
j_gene: TRBJ2-5
abundance: few
v_gene: TRBV6-5

CDR3nt: TGCGCCAGCAGCTTACTTTATAGCGGGAGCTCCTACAATGAGCAGTTCTTC
CDR3aa: CASSLLYSGSSYNEQFF
d_gene: TRBD2
j_gene: TRBJ2-1
abundance: NA
v_gene: TRBV5-1

CDR3nt: TGCAGTGCTAGATGGGAGGGAGCGAATGAGCAGTTCTTC
CDR3aa: CSARWEGANEQFF
d_gene: TRBD2
j_gene: TRBJ2-1
abundance: few
v_gene: TRBV20-1

CDR3nt: TGTGCAAGCGGAATTGATTGGGATACGCAGTATTTT
CDR3aa: CASGIDWDTQYF
d_gene: NA
j_gene: TRBJ2-3
abundance: NA
v_gene: TRBV11-1

CDR3nt: TGTGCCACCAGCAGAGTCGACCCATACAATGAGCAGTTCTTC
CDR3aa: CATSRVDPYNEQFF
d_gene: NA
j_gene: TRBJ2-1
abundance: few
v_gene: TRBV15

CDR3nt: TGTGCCAGCAGCTTCCCCGACAATGAGCAGTTCTTC
CDR3aa: CASSFPDNEQFF
d_gene: NA
j_gene: TRBJ2-1
abundance: NA
v_gene: TRBV5-5